Following are 15 T cell receptor beta chains from one sample sequenced in a study of early T cells in non-severe SARS-CoV-2 infection. One entry per CDR3 protein results from TCRdb running MiXCR on the 5' RACE reads. The table lists tens of thousands of distinct CDR3 sequences, roughly an eighth of them singletons, with 1.3% in the top ten. The sample consisted of whole blood. The receptors derive from an adult who was a healthcare worker with PCR-confirmed SARS-CoV-2 infection or an uninfected control (not recorded which).

This clonotype was seen repeatedly, ten times or more. CDR3 protein: CASSQGQGEGETQYF. In nucleotides, the CDR3 is TGTGCCAGCAGCCAGGGACAGGGGGAAGGAGAGACCCAGTACTTC. The gene calls are TRBV9 and TRBJ2-5, with 11 bases matching TRBD1. The V segment lost 4 bases and the J segment 4 bases; nucleotides outside the gene matches: 6. The germline gives CDR1 SGDLS, CDR2 YYNGEE. This CDR3 contains 15 residues.

In its sample, this clonotype was seen many times. The genes are TRBV20-1 and TRBJ2-2, with 7 bases that match TRBD1. Trimming removed 0 bases from V and 2 bases from J; junction bases left unmatched: 6. This CDR3 has 16 residues. Germline-derived CDR1 and CDR2 are DFQATT and SNEGSKA (reference sequence). The CDR3 here is CSARDRQGFNTGELFF. CDR3 bases: TGCAGTGCTAGAGACCGACAGGGATTTAACACCGGGGAGCTGTTTTTT.

This clonotype was observed at least ten times. The chain couples TRBV7-6 to TRBJ2-1; 8 bases fit TRBD1. Per germline, CDR1 SGHVS and CDR2 FNYEAQ. This CDR3 spans 14 amino acids. J lost 7 bases, V lost 8 bases, and 10 bases had no gene match. The CDR3 region is CASLDRDGMNEQFF. In DNA, the CDR3 is TGTGCCAGCTTGGACAGGGACGGTATGAATGAGCAGTTCTTC.

This clonotype was picked up many times. The chain uses TRBV27 and TRBJ2-3; unclear D gene. The CDR3 is 14 amino acids. Between the trimmed V and J ends, which lost 2 bases and 0 bases, there was a span of 6 bases. Germline CDR1 MNHEY, CDR2 SMNVEV (reference sequence). CDR3 sequence (DNA): TGTGCCAGCAGTTTACTTGGGAGCACAGATACGCAGTATTTT. This gives the protein CASSLLGSTDTQYF.

This clonotype was seen ten or more times. The V gene is TRBV30, the J gene TRBJ2-7; 10 bases are a match to TRBD2. V dropped 0 bases and J dropped 6; count of bases not matched to a gene: 2. CDR1 and CDR2 (germline): GTSNPN, SVGIG (reference sequence). This CDR3 region has 13 residues. CDR3 sequence reads: CAWSVIAGGEQYF. The CDR3 coding sequence is TGTGCCTGGAGTGTAATAGCGGGAGGCGAGCAGTACTTC.

This clonotype was seen at least ten times. The V call is TRBV27, the J call TRBJ2-2; TRBD2 might be the D (6 bases). Germline CDR1 reads MNHEY; CDR2 reads SMNVEV (reference sequence). Deletions cut 5 bases from V and 3 bases from J, with 13 bases between. The CDR3 consists of 15 residues. DNA of the CDR3: TGTGCCAGCAGTCCGGCGGGGCGCGACACCGGGGAGCTGTTTTTT. Its translation: CASSPAGRDTGELFF.

This clonotype was detected ten times or more. J is TRBJ2-3 and V is TRBV6-2 or TRBV6-3; TRBD2 matches 10 bases. V shed 6 bases, J shed 7 bases, and the junction held 10 bases outside the gene matches. Per the germline V gene, CDR1 is MNHEY and CDR2 is SVGEGT. This CDR3 is 15 amino acids long. DNA for the CDR3: TGTGCCAGCAGCCCTCTAGCGGGAGTTGGAAATACGCAGTATTTT. Translated: CASSPLAGVGNTQYF.

At least ten counts were recorded for this clonotype. The J gene is TRBJ1-6, the V gene TRBV30; 8 nucleotides agree with TRBD1. This CDR3 has 14 residues. The V segment lost 0 bases and the J segment 8 bases; nucleotides outside the gene matches: 3. Germline V gene data show CDR1 as GTSNPN and CDR2 as SVGIG (reference sequence). DNA for the CDR3: TGTGCCTGGAGTGTACGACAGGGGTATTCACCCCTCCACTTT. Translated, it gives CAWSVRQGYSPLHF. Full variable domain (outside the CDR3, taken from reference TRBV30 and TRBJ1-6): SQTIHQWPATLVQPVGSPLSLECTVEGTSNPNLYWYRQAAGRGLQLLFYSVGIGQISSEVPQNLSASRPQDRQFILSSKKLLLSDSGFYLCAWSVRQGYSPLHFGNGTRLTVT.

In this sample, this clonotype turned up many times. The rearrangement links TRBV30 to TRBJ2-7, with D uncertain. Germline V lookup: CDR1 GTSNPN, CDR2 SVGIG (reference sequence). The CDR3 sequence is 13 residues long. Trimming stripped 2 bases from V and 5 bases from J, with 13 bases between. The chain's CDR3 is CAWSLVGPHEQYF. CDR3 nucleotide sequence: TGTGCCTGGAGTCTCGTGGGCCCCCACGAGCAGTACTTC.

Ten or more counts support this clonotype. The chain joins TRBV11-2 to TRBJ1-1; no reliable D call. V was cut by 5 bases and J by 0 bases, with 13 bases left in between. This CDR3 spans 15 amino acids. Per the germline V gene, CDR1 is SGHAT and CDR2 is FQNNGV. For the CDR3, the DNA is TGTGCCAGCAGCATCGGGTTGTCGTTGAACACTGAAGCTTTCTTT. Its protein is CASSIGLSLNTEAFF.

This clonotype was seen at least ten times. The gene calls are TRBV28 and TRBJ1-1; D is unresolved. CDR1 and CDR2 (germline): MDHEN, SYDVKM. The CDR3 totals 16 residues. V lost 4 bases and J lost 1, with 16 bases in between. CDR3 nucleotides: TGTGCCAGCAGTTATCACCTCCTTCAAGGGAACACTGAAGCTTTCTTT. It codes for CASSYHLLQGNTEAFF.

This clonotype was seen repeatedly, ten times or more. V gene TRBV6-6 combines with J gene TRBJ1-4; no firm D call. The CDR3 is made up of 15 amino acids. Trimming cost V 6 bases and J 0 bases, with 11 bases left between them. Per the germline V gene, CDR1 is MNHNY and CDR2 is SVGAGI (reference sequence). The CDR3 coding sequence is TGTGCCAGCAGACTAACCGTAGCAACTAATGAAAAACTGTTTTTT. This gives the protein CASRLTVATNEKLFF.

V and J are TRBV2 and TRBJ2-3; the D is unclear. This CDR3 is built from 12 residues. Trimming left V 7 bases short and J 4 bases short, with 9 bases between. Germline V gene sequence: CDR1 SNHLY, CDR2 FYNNEI. CDR3 in amino acids: CASKLNADTQYF. The CDR3 DNA reads TGTGCCAGCAAACTGAATGCAGATACGCAGTATTTT.

At least ten counts were recorded for this clonotype. The rearrangement joins TRBV11-2 to TRBJ2-3, with D uncertain. Between the trimmed V and J ends, which lost 5 bases and 8 bases, there was a span of 17 bases. Germline V gene lookup returns CDR1 SGHAT and CDR2 FQNNGV. This CDR3 is built from 14 residues. The CDR3 is CASSVRIGSSTQYF. The CDR3 DNA is TGTGCCAGCAGCGTGAGGATAGGCAGTTCTACGCAGTATTTT. The entire variable domain, with the rest obtained from reference TRBV11-2 and TRBJ2-3, is as follows: EAGVAQSPRYKIIEKRQSVAFWCNPISGHATLYWYQQILGQGPKLLIQFQNNGVVDDSQLPKDRFSAERLKGVDSTLKIQPAKLEDSAVYLCASSVRIGSSTQYFGPGTRLTVL.

This chain links TRBV11-2 with TRBJ1-2; D unresolved. V was trimmed by 5 bases and J by 4 bases, leaving 11 bases between them. From germline, CDR1 is SGHAT and CDR2 FQNNGV. This CDR3 spans 13 amino acids. The CDR3 loop is CASSPGAAYGYTF. The CDR3 bases are TGTGCCAGCAGCCCAGGTGCGGCCTATGGCTACACCTTC.